This TCR beta chain was observed in a study of cytomegalovirus exposure and HLA in healthy donors. The CDR3 covers 12 residues. Trimming cost V 11 bases and J 7 bases; bases outside gene matches: 7. Germline CDR1 reads WSHSY; CDR2 reads SAAADI. General study points: For most subjects, TCR beta sequences were reported to predict HLA-A and HLA-B alleles with accuracy.

Of note for this clone: Its cognate antigen is unknown.

These donors, healthy bone marrow donors, were studied. Amplification used 60 Vbeta primers and 13 Jbeta primers. Per the authors' pipeline: About 88 million unique TCR beta chains, some 9.9 million of them shared, were counted by a later analysis. The repertoire was sequenced with immunoSEQ multiplex PCR; TCRdb's copy has only in-frame clones and lacks some. V and J calls and clone size are as listed in that table; D and trimming were resolved from the DNA. The sample gives under 150,000 clones, 82% of which show up once; over 2.5% is in the top ten. Specimen: PBMCs. This chain joins TRBV10-2 and TRBJ2-2; 7 bases map to TRBD1. The TCR was taken from a male donor in good health and CMV-seronegative. The DNA of the CDR3 is TGCGCCCCCAGGGGGATTATCGGGGAGCTGTTTTTT. It translates to CAPRGIIGELFF.